This TCR beta chain originates from a study of blood T cell repertoires in COVID-19 (dated by TCRdb to the early 2020s). Regarding the research as a whole: Samples from collaborators originated in the United States, Italy and Spain and spanned both the acute and convalescent phases of COVID-19. The prospective study material was composed of cDNA or gDNA derived from T cells, B-cell-depleted T cells, or PBMCs. The dataset comprised deeply sampled blood TCRbeta repertoires from subjects exposed to, actively infected with, or recovered from COVID-19. A freely available public database, intended as a resource for researchers studying the immune response to SARS-CoV-2, is where the repertoires were released. Samples came from the ongoing ImmuneRACE study (first 160 participants) plus 1,254 subjects from 6 global collaborators. Sample metadata almost always included a de-identified subject ID, COVID-19 status, age in years and sex. HLA class I and class II types, where available, came from metadata supplied by the sample provider rather than from assay-based typing.

TCRbeta CDR3 regions were amplified from genomic DNA using the immunoSEQ Assay, a bias-controlled multiplex PCR. The study's own analysis went as follows. The number of nucleated cells in each sample was estimated by amplification of reference gene primers within the assay. Sequence reads were collapsed and filtered to measure the absolute abundance of every unique TCRbeta CDR3 rearrangement. For each sample, productive Simpson clonality was calculated as the square root of Simpson's diversity index over productive rearrangements. TCRdb re-hosts the immuneACCESS table, in-frame sequences only. Its copies lack some clones; in the studies checked, an unresolved V gene accounts for under half of them, and the cause for the rest is not known. V, J and clone size are those of that table, while D and trimming were read from the DNA. This sample gives more than 50,000 clones in total; roughly 90% of them show up just once. Approximately 1.6% of the sample rests with the top ten.

Whole blood was collected in K2EDTA tubes by collaborating institutions according to the institutions' own protocols. For TCRbeta analysis, collaborator samples were shipped as frozen whole blood, as isolated PBMCs, or as DNA extracted from either sample type. From a lookup of the germline V gene, CDR1 and CDR2 are KGHDR and SFDVKD. The CDR3 holds 13 amino acids from the cysteine to the phenylalanine. Only CDR3 DNA is held: 39 bases, read in frame from base 1. The V and J ends are trimmed by 7 bases and 3 bases, leaving 10 bases between them. As to this clone: Its target antigen remains unknown. Base qualities are not provided; no much larger clone lies one nucleotide away.

What the work shows at the level of the full study, not this receptor alone: Clinical and demographic metadata were provided uncurated, with the amount varying by source and participant.

The sample taken for sequencing was peripheral blood. Recombination linked TRBV24-1 to TRBJ2-3; perhaps TRBD2 is the D gene, with 5 bases matching. This TCR was sampled from a human donor in a cohort sampled during active COVID-19. The nucleotide sequence reads as follows: TGTGCCACCAGGGGAGTTATGACAGATACGCAGTATTTT. Translated, it reads CATRGVMTDTQYF.